The sequence of this TCR beta chain was determined in a study of Graves' ophthalmopathy and Graves' hyperthyroidism. In its sample, this clonotype was seen many times. For repertoire sequencing, the TCR beta CDR3 regions were amplified from RNA transcripts. Second-round multiplex PCR followed a first-round RT-PCR using HTBI primers. One entry per CDR3 protein results from TCRdb running MiXCR on the multiplex PCR reads. Of some 350,000 distinct CDR3 sequences listed, approximately 18% are singletons. CDR1 and CDR2 from the germline V gene are MGHRA and YSYEKL. V lost 1 base, J lost 7 bases, and 9 bases stayed unmatched. CDR3 length equals 16 residues. Stable hyperthyroid donors showed no ophthalmopathy during 18 months follow-up.

This rearrangement joins TRBV4-1 to TRBJ1-2; 10 bases are shared with TRBD1. Material: peripheral blood. The origin of this receptor is an adult woman with stable Graves' hyperthyroidism. CDR3 in amino acids: CASSQVWTGGGGGYTF. The CDR3 DNA sequence: TGCGCCAGCAGCCAAGTCTGGACAGGGGGAGGGGGTGGCTACACCTTC.